One and the same sample provided the 15 T cell receptor beta chains below, sequenced in a study of beta chain features in type 1 diabetes. The authors reverse transcribed all of the isolated RNA, so sequencing captured expressed TCRB transcripts. Sequencing was performed with immunoSEQ multiplex PCR; in TCRdb, only in-frame clones are kept and a portion is missing. The table has about 350,000 clones, about 20% seen once. The specimen sequenced was naive CD4+ T cells from blood. These receptor sequences come from a woman between 18 and 29 years old in good health.

This clone was counted a few times. The chain's CDR3 is CASSSYEASTDTQYF. CDR3 nucleotide sequence: TGTGCCAGCAGCTCGTACGAAGCTAGCACAGATACGCAGTATTTT. The rearrangement uses TRBV7-8 and TRBJ2-3; D ambiguous. The germline V and J ends were trimmed by 4 bases and 0 bases, with 11 bases remaining between them. The CDR3 sequence is 15 residues long. Germline CDR1 is SGHVS and CDR2 is FQNEAQ.

This clone showed up just a few times. The V and J genes are TRBV15 and TRBJ2-5, with a possible D match to TRBD1 (7 bases). The CDR3 is made up of 16 amino acids. Germline V gene data show CDR1 as LNHNV and CDR2 as YYDKDF (reference sequence). V lost 0 bases, J lost 3 bases, and 14 bases lay in between. The CDR3 sequence: CATSRDWSRGEETQYF. DNA for the CDR3: TGTGCCACCAGCAGAGATTGGTCCAGGGGGGAAGAGACCCAGTACTTC. The full variable domain, its missing parts supplied by reference TRBV15 and TRBJ2-5, is DAMVIQNPRYQVTQFGKPVTLSCSQTLNHNVMYWYQQKSSQAPKLLFHYYDKDFNNEADTPDNFQSRRPNTSFCFLDIRSPGLGDTAMYLCATSRDWSRGEETQYFGPGTRLLVL.

The V call is TRBV5-6, the J call TRBJ2-6; D is possibly TRBD2 (6 bases). There are 15 residues in the CDR3. Trimming left V 5 bases short and J 3 bases short, with 12 bases between. The germline V gene has CDR1 SGHDT and CDR2 YYEEEE. The DNA for the CDR3 is TGTGCCAGCAGTCCGCTGGAGGGTGGGGCCAACGTCCTGACTTTC. This gives the protein CASSPLEGGANVLTF.

This clone was detected only a few times. V usage is TRBV18 and J usage is TRBJ2-7, with a possible D match to TRBD2 (5 bases). V was pared by 4 bases and J by 4 bases, with 14 bases between. This CDR3 is built from 14 residues. Germline V gives CDR1 KGHSH, CDR2 LQKENI. As DNA, the CDR3 is TGTGCCAGCTCACACAGTGAGGGTTCGTACGAGCAGTACTTC. Amino acid sequence: CASSHSEGSYEQYF.

This clone occurred a few times. This chain joins TRBV11-2 and TRBJ1-2; 7 bases match TRBD1. The J segment lost 2 bases and the V segment lost 3 bases, leaving 9 bases of the junction unmatched. The V gene's germline CDR1 is SGHAT and CDR2 FQNNGV. The CDR3 contains 16 residues. In DNA form, the CDR3 reads TGTGCCAGCAGCTTCTCCAGGACAGGCCAGAACTATGGCTACACCTTC. This codes for CASSFSRTGQNYGYTF.

There are a few counts of this clone. Other DNA sequences in this specimen translate into the identical CDR3. The V call is TRBV5-6, the J call TRBJ2-3; 9 bases align to TRBD2. The germline V gene has CDR1 SGHDT and CDR2 YYEEEE. V lost 0 bases and J lost 1; bases outside the gene matches: 0. CDR3 size: 15 residues. For the CDR3, the DNA is TGTGCCAGCAGCTTGGTAGCGGGGGGCACAGATACGCAGTATTTT. Translating it yields CASSLVAGGTDTQYF.

J is TRBJ2-7 and V is TRBV29-1; the match to TRBD1 covers 8 bases. Germline V gene lookup returns CDR1 SQVTM and CDR2 ANQGSEA. Trimming removed 3 bases from V and 7 bases from J; junction bases left unmatched: 8. This CDR3 has 13 amino acids. The CDR3: CSVEGQAKREQYF. For the CDR3, the DNA is TGCAGCGTTGAGGGACAGGCAAAGAGAGAGCAGTACTTC.

The chain combines TRBV29-1 with TRBJ1-4; maybe TRBD1 (6 bases). Deletions cut 3 bases from V and 7 bases from J, with 9 bases between. The CDR3 is 12 amino acids. The germline V gene has CDR1 SQVTM and CDR2 ANQGSEA. The CDR3, as DNA: TGCAGCGTTGAGGGGGCAGGTGAAAAACTGTTTTTT. Protein: CSVEGAGEKLFF.

This clone has more than one count but fewer than ten. The junction departs from germline at one end; a sequencing error may be responsible. The chain recombines TRBV6-6 with TRBJ2-5; D gene ambiguous. Germline CDR1 MNHNY, CDR2 SVGAGI (reference sequence). The CDR3 has 13 residues. The CDR3: CASSYSISLLVNF. CDR3 nucleotides: TGTGCCAGCAGTTACTCGATTAGCCTCCTAGTGAACTTC.

This clone was recorded a few times. J is TRBJ2-3 and V is TRBV29-1; 11 bases agree with TRBD2. After removal of 4 bases from V and 6 bases from J, the junction contained 6 bases not matched to a gene. Germline lookup yields CDR1 SQVTM and CDR2 ANQGSEA. The CDR3 contains 14 residues. The CDR3 DNA is TGCAGCGTTGTAGCGGGGGGGCCGGTGGATACGCAGTATTTT. This encodes CSVVAGGPVDTQYF.

A few counts support this clone. The chain combines TRBV7-2 with TRBJ1-5; no definite D call. Looked up from germline, CDR1 is SGHTA and CDR2 is FQGNSA. The V and J ends lost 4 bases and 9 bases respectively, with 13 bases between them. This CDR3 spans 13 amino acids. The CDR3 nucleotides read TGTGCCAGCAGCTCCCTTGAGTCGGGGCCCCAGCATTTT. It yields the protein CASSSLESGPQHF.

This chain joins TRBV5-4 and TRBJ2-7; D might be TRBD1 (5 bases). Germline assignment: CDR1 SGHNT and CDR2 YYREEE (reference sequence). Trimming stripped 2 bases from V and 6 bases from J, with 9 bases between. The CDR3 is 12 amino acids. In DNA form, the CDR3 reads TGTGCCAGCAGCTTTCCCCAGGGCGAGCAGTACTTC. Translation gives CASSFPQGEQYF.

V is TRBV30 and J is TRBJ2-3; D perhaps matches TRBD2 (5 bases). The ends were cut back, 4 bases at V and 3 bases at J, with 11 bases in the middle. CDR1 is GTSNPN and CDR2 is SVGIG in the germline V gene (reference sequence). The CDR3 length is 13 residues. In DNA form, the CDR3 reads TGTGCCTGGATTCCAGCGGAAACAGATACGCAGTATTTT. Its translation is CAWIPAETDTQYF.

This clone was seen only once. J is TRBJ1-1 and V is TRBV30; TRBD1 is a possible D gene (6 bases). The CDR3 is 13 residues long. V was clipped by 2 bases and J by 2 bases, with 9 bases between them. Germline V gives CDR1 GTSNPN, CDR2 SVGIG (reference sequence). CDR3 sequence: CAWSRTVNTEAFF. DNA for the CDR3: TGTGCCTGGAGTCGGACAGTTAACACTGAAGCTTTCTTT.

This sequence joins TRBV30 and TRBJ1-4, with 8 bases that match TRBD1. Losses at the gene ends were 5 bases for V and 5 bases for J; bases not matched to a gene: 4. CDR1 is GTSNPN, CDR2 SVGIG, per germline (reference sequence). The CDR3 extends over 13 amino acids. This CDR3 is CAWGGQDNEKLFF. The CDR3 DNA sequence: TGTGCCTGGGGGGGACAGGACAATGAAAAACTGTTTTTT.